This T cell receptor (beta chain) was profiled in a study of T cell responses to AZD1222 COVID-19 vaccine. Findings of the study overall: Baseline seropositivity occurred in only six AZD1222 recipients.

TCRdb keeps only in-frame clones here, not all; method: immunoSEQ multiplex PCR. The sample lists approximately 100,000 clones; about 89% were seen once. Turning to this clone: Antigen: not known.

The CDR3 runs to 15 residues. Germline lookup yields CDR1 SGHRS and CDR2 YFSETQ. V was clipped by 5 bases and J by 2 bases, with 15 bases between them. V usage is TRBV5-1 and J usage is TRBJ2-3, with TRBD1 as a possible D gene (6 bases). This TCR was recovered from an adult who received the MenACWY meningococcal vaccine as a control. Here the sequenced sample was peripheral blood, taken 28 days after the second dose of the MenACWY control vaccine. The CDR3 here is CASRSRGLDTDTQYF. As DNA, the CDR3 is TGCGCCAGCAGGTCCAGGGGTCTGGACACAGATACGCAGTATTTT.